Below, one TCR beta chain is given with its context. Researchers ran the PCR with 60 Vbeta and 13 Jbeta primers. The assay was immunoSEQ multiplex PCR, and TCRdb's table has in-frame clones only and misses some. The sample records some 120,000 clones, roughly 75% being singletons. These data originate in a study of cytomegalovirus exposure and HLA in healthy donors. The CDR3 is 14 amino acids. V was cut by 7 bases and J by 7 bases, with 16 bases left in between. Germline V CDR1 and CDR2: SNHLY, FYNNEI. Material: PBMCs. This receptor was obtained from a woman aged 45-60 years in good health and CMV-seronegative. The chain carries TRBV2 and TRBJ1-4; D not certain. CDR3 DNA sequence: TGTGCCAGCACCGGGGTGACGAAGGGTGAAAAACTGTTTTTT. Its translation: CASTGVTKGEKLFF. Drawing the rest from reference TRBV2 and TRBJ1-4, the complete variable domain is EPEVTQTPSHQVTQMGQEVILRCVPISNHLYFYWYRQILGQKVEFLVSFYNNEISEKSEIFDDQFSVERPDGSNFTLKIRSTKLEDSAMYFCASTGVTKGEKLFFGSGTQLSVL.